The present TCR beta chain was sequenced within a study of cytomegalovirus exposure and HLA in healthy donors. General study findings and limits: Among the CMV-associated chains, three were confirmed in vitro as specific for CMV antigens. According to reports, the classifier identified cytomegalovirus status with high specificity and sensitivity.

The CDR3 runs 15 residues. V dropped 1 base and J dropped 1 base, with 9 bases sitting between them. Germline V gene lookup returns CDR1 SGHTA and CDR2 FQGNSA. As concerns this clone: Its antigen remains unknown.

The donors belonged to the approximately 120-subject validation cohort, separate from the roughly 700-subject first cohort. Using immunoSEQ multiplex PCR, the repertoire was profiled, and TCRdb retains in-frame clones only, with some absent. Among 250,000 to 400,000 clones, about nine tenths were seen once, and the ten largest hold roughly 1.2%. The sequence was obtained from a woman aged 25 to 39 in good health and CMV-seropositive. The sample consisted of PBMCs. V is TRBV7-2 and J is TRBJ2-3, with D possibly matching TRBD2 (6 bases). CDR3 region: CASSLGGVRTDTQYF. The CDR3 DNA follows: TGTGCCAGCAGCTTAGGGGGGGTCCGCACAGATACGCAGTATTTT.